This note documents a single T cell receptor (beta chain) sequence. The data originate from a study of blood T cell repertoires in COVID-19. Study context: The study drew acute and convalescent COVID-19 samples from the United States, Italy and Spain. The analysed material was cDNA or gDNA that came from T cells, B-cell-depleted T cells, or PBMCs.

As processed by the authors: Researchers report that nucleated cell counts were estimated from reference gene primer amplification. Generated by immunoSEQ multiplex PCR, the TCRdb table keeps only in-frame clones and is missing some. Clone size and the V and J calls come from that table; the DNA yielded D and trimming. Of fewer than 400,000 clones in the sample, about 87% were seen once. The V and J ends lost 6 bases and 4 bases, in that order; junction bases with no gene match: 8. The CDR3 has 15 amino acids. Germline CDR1 MNHEY, CDR2 SVGAGI. The specimen was peripheral blood. The TCR was taken from a human donor in a cohort sampled during active COVID-19. This rearrangement joins TRBV6-5 to TRBJ2-7, with TRBD1 identical over 11 bases. CDR3 residues: CASRDPGTGGYEQYF. The CDR3 DNA reads as TGTGCCAGCAGGGACCCTGGGACAGGGGGGTACGAGCAGTACTTC.